The 20 T cell receptor beta chains listed next were all sequenced from one sample in a study of blood T cell repertoires in COVID-19. Method: immunoSEQ multiplex PCR; TCRdb's copy keeps in-frame clones and lacks some. The sample shows around 100,000 clones, approximately 86% of them seen only once. The material sequenced was peripheral blood. The receptors originated from a human donor in a cohort sampled during active COVID-19.

The V gene is TRBV30, the J gene TRBJ1-2; D possibly corresponds to TRBD1 (6 bases). The V end lost 3 bases, the J end lost 4 bases, and 24 bases lay between the germline ends. The CDR3 spans 17 residues. Looked up from germline, CDR1 is GTSNPN and CDR2 is SVGIG (reference sequence). The CDR3 DNA follows: TGTGCCTGGAGCCCCGGGGCAGGGGACCAAACCATCTATGGCTACACCTTC. Translated: CAWSPGAGDQTIYGYTF.

This clone was recorded only once. The J gene is TRBJ1-6, the V gene TRBV28, with D maybe TRBD1 (5 bases). Germline assignment: CDR1 MDHEN and CDR2 SYDVKM. V was cut by 8 bases and J by 7 bases, with 18 bases left in between. The CDR3 spans 15 residues. The CDR3: CASRPPGLINSPLHF. The CDR3 nucleotides are TGTGCCAGCCGACCGCCGGGACTAATAAATTCACCCCTCCACTTT.

The DNA for the CDR3 is TGTGCCAGCAGTCTTGGACTAGCGGGAGGAGCCTACGAGCAGTACTTC. Translated: CASSLGLAGGAYEQYF. The chain combines TRBV2 with TRBJ2-7, with 14 bases aligning to TRBD2. Per germline, CDR1 SNHLY and CDR2 FYNNEI. Trimming cost V 5 bases and J 2 bases; bases outside gene matches: 5. The CDR3 is made up of 16 amino acids.

The rearrangement links TRBV11-3 to TRBJ2-1; TRBD1 matches 9 bases. The germline V gene has CDR1 SGHNT and CDR2 YENEEA. The junction had 7 bases not matched to a gene; V was cut back by 1 base and J by 15 bases. This CDR3 region has 13 residues. For the CDR3, the DNA is TGTGCCAGCAGCTTAGCAATCCGGGACAGGGTGTTCTTC. Protein product: CASSLAIRDRVFF.

The chain recombines TRBV4-2 with TRBJ1-2; 10 positions match TRBD1. The V segment lost 1 base and the J segment 0 bases; nucleotides outside the gene matches: 11. This CDR3 spans 19 amino acids. Germline V gene lookup returns CDR1 LGHNA and CDR2 YNFKEQ. The CDR3 loop is CASSQATGQGNRANYGYTF. CDR3 DNA sequence: TGTGCCAGCAGCCAAGCGACGGGACAGGGGAATCGAGCTAACTATGGCTACACCTTC.

The chain employs TRBV5-1 and TRBJ2-7; 7 nucleotides line up with TRBD2. J was trimmed by 4 bases and V by 6 bases; bases with no gene match: 10. This CDR3 has 14 residues. Germline CDR1 is SGHRS and CDR2 is YFSETQ. The CDR3 is CASKMWTSRYEQYF. DNA for the CDR3: TGCGCCAGCAAGATGTGGACTAGTCGGTACGAGCAGTACTTC.

This clone was recorded once. The V and J genes are TRBV6-4 and TRBJ1-5, with no clear D. This CDR3 spans 15 amino acids. V was trimmed by 4 bases and J by 4 bases, leaving 14 bases between them. The V gene's germline CDR1 is MRHNA and CDR2 SNTAGT. CDR3 residues: CASSGGEVRNQPQHF. For the CDR3, the DNA is TGTGCCAGCAGTGGAGGTGAGGTTAGGAATCAGCCCCAGCATTTT.

The chain uses TRBV12-3 or TRBV12-4 and TRBJ2-7, with D possibly matching TRBD2 (5 bases). Deletions cut 5 bases from V and 4 bases from J, with 12 bases between. This CDR3 contains 13 residues. CDR3 region: CASSLVRAYEQYF. In DNA, the CDR3 is TGTGCCAGCAGTCTTGTGCGGGCTTACGAGCAGTACTTC.

The V gene is TRBV27, the J gene TRBJ2-1; 10 positions match TRBD2. This CDR3 is 17 amino acids long. Germline loops: CDR1 MNHEY, CDR2 SMNVEV (reference sequence). V shed 7 bases and J 5 bases; nucleotides not matched to a gene: 14. CDR3 in DNA: TGTGCCAGCATAGGAGCGAGCGGGAGGGTGATAGACAATGAGCAGTTCTTC. It specifies CASIGASGRVIDNEQFF.

The chain has TRBV24-1 and TRBJ2-6, with TRBD1 matching 8 bases. The trim removed 5 bases at V and 1 base at J, leaving 9 bases unmatched. The CDR3 spans 18 residues. Germline CDR1 is KGHDR and CDR2 is SFDVKD. CDR3 protein: CATSAPTGQGSGANVLTF. CDR3 nucleotides: TGTGCCACCAGTGCACCCACCGGACAGGGTTCTGGGGCCAACGTCCTGACTTTC.

The chain links TRBV19 to TRBJ2-2, with 10 bases matching TRBD1. V dropped 3 bases and J dropped 6; count of bases not matched to a gene: 10. The CDR3 has 17 amino acids. CDR1 and CDR2 from the germline V gene are LNHDA and SQIVND (reference sequence). In DNA, the CDR3 is TGTGCCAGTAGTATTTCCGGGACAGGGGATTATCCCGGGGAGCTGTTTTTT. Translating it yields CASSISGTGDYPGELFF.

CDR3 region: CSASRQTDPVHPAKNIQYF. The DNA of the CDR3 is TGCAGTGCTAGTAGACAGACAGACCCCGTCCATCCCGCCAAAAACATTCAGTACTTC. The V gene is TRBV20-1, the J gene TRBJ2-4; a possible D gene is TRBD1 (5 bases). The germline V gene encodes CDR1 DFQATT and CDR2 SNEGSKA (reference sequence). There are 19 residues in the CDR3. V dropped 3 bases and J dropped 1 base, with 25 bases sitting between them.

The chain couples TRBV5-1 to TRBJ2-5; 9 bases line up with TRBD2. This CDR3 has 15 amino acids. With V trimmed by 1 base and J by 2 bases, 3 bases remained unmatched. CDR1 and CDR2 from the germline V gene are SGHRS and YFSETQ. The CDR3 DNA sequence: TGCGCCAGCAGCTTGAGTAGCGGGAGACAAGAGACCCAGTACTTC. This translates into CASSLSSGRQETQYF. The full variable domain, completed using reference TRBV5-1 and TRBJ2-5, is KAGVTQTPRYLIKTRGQQVTLSCSPISGHRSVSWYQQTPGQGLQFLFEYFSETQRNKGNFPGRFSGRQFSNSRSEMNVSTLELGDSALYLCASSLSSGRQETQYFGPGTRLLVL.

This clone has at least ten counts. The chain joins TRBV15 to TRBJ1-4; D gene ambiguous. V dropped 3 bases and J dropped 8 bases, with 13 bases sitting between them. The CDR3 spans 14 residues. Per germline, CDR1 LNHNV and CDR2 YYDKDF (reference sequence). The CDR3 here is CATSSGTGEEKLFF. The DNA of the CDR3 is TGTGCCACCAGCAGTGGCACGGGTGAGGAAAAACTGTTTTTT.

This chain uses TRBV9 with TRBJ2-4; the match to TRBD2 covers 9 bases. V shed 7 bases and J 11 bases; nucleotides not matched to a gene: 7. Germline V gene sequence: CDR1 SGDLS, CDR2 YYNGEE. The CDR3 extends over 12 amino acids. CDR3 region: CASGSAGGLQYF. CDR3 DNA: TGTGCCAGCGGGTCGGCGGGAGGGCTTCAGTACTTC.

This chain uses TRBV21-1 with TRBJ2-7; whether TRBD2, the table's D call, matches the DNA was not checked. TRBV21-1 is described as a pseudogene. The CDR3 is made up of 15 amino acids. The CDR3 nucleotides read TGTGCCAGCACAGGACTAGCGGCCCCCCCATACGAGCAGTACTTC. Translating gives CASTGLAAPPYEQYF.

The chain uses TRBV5-5 and TRBJ2-7; D may be TRBD1 (6 bases). This CDR3 has 13 amino acids. Deletions cut 0 bases from V and 6 bases from J, with 10 bases between. Looked up from germline, CDR1 is SGHKS and CDR2 is YYEKEE (reference sequence). The CDR3 coding sequence is TGTGCCAGCAGCTTGGGAGGGGGTCGCGAGCAGTACTTC. Translation gives CASSLGGGREQYF.

This clone was detected only once. The junction does not match germline at one end; this may be a read error. The chain links TRBV5-8 to TRBJ2-2; a weak D match, TRBD2 (5 bases). This CDR3 region has 11 residues. Per germline, CDR1 SGHTS and CDR2 YDEGEE. The CDR3 region has the DNA TGTGCCAGCAGCTCCTCCGGGAATAGATCCTTT. This gives the protein CASSSSGNRSF.

The chain uses TRBV27 and TRBJ2-7, with 10 nucleotides matching TRBD1. The CDR3 runs to 16 residues. Germline V gene sequence: CDR1 MNHEY, CDR2 SMNVEV (reference sequence). J was trimmed by 4 bases and V by 4 bases; bases with no gene match: 10. CDR3 sequence (DNA): TGTGCCAGCAGTTCCCCCCTGAGGGACAGGGGATACGAGCAGTACTTC. As protein: CASSSPLRDRGYEQYF.

The rearrangement uses TRBV24-1 and TRBJ2-7; no reliable D call. This CDR3 has 13 amino acids. CDR1 is KGHDR, CDR2 SFDVKD, per germline. V was shortened by 0 bases and J by 0 bases, with 2 bases between the two germline ends. The CDR3 coding sequence is TGTGCCACCAGTGATTTGCACTCCTACGAGCAGTACTTC. This codes for CATSDLHSYEQYF.